This TCR beta chain is drawn from a study of PD-1 blockade in mismatch repair-deficient tumors. Study-level results: Tumor-resident clones, often undetectable pretreatment in blood, expanded then contracted after pembrolizumab.

Assay used: immunoSEQ multiplex PCR; TCRdb lists only in-frame clones, some missing. The sample consists of about 130,000 clones, about 88% of them appearing once. The sample holds one count of this clone. Its specificity is not known. Trimming at V came to 5 bases and at J to 5 bases, leaving 10 bases not matched to a gene. Germline loops: CDR1 SQVTM, CDR2 ANQGSEA. The CDR3 has 16 residues. The material sequenced was peripheral blood, taken just under 74 weeks after starting pembrolizumab. This chain joins TRBV29-1 and TRBJ2-1; 12 bases are a match to TRBD2. The sequence was obtained from an adult with mismatch repair-deficient cancer. CDR3 sequence (DNA): TGCAGCGTTAAAACTGGACTAGCGGGATTCCACAATGAGCAGTTCTTC. Residues: CSVKTGLAGFHNEQFF.